This T cell receptor (beta chain) was sequenced for a study of blood T cell repertoires in COVID-19. The overall study: Samples taken during acute and convalescent COVID-19 were collected in the United States, Italy and Spain. PBMCs, B-cell-depleted T cells, or T cells were the source of the cDNA or gDNA that made up the material.

V was clipped by 6 bases and J by 2 bases, with 11 bases between them. CDR3 length: 14 residues. Germline V gene sequence: CDR1 SNHLY, CDR2 FYNNEI. In the original analysis: Cell counts per sample came from amplifying reference gene primers. Produced via immunoSEQ multiplex PCR; TCRdb's table is partial and in-frame only. V and J calls plus clone size are reproduced from that table; the DNA served to infer D and trimming. The sample carries approximately 150,000 clones, over 85% recorded once. The TCR originated in a woman aged 55 to 70 with COVID-19, enrolled during active disease. Sequencing used peripheral blood. The V call is TRBV2, the J call TRBJ1-5; D is unclear. CDR3 DNA sequence: TGTGCCAGCAGGAGGGATTCGGGCAATCAGCCCCAGCATTTT. This codes for CASRRDSGNQPQHF.